This entry describes one T cell receptor (beta chain). The sample comes from a study of blood T cell repertoires in COVID-19. Turning to the study itself: From the United States, Italy and Spain came samples of acute and convalescent COVID-19. PBMCs, B-cell-depleted T cells, or T cells were the source of the cDNA or gDNA that made up the material.

In the original workflow: Quantification of nucleated cells was approximated via reference gene primer amplification. Some clones are missing from TCRdb's copy, which holds only in-frame ones; the method was immunoSEQ multiplex PCR. V and J calls and clone size follow that table, whereas D and trimming were derived from the DNA. The sample lists under 250,000 clones; roughly nine tenths were seen once. After removal of 0 bases from V and 5 bases from J, the junction contained 7 bases not matched to a gene. Looked up from germline, CDR1 is SGHNT and CDR2 is YYREEE (reference sequence). This CDR3 comprises 15 residues.

The V and J genes are TRBV5-4 and TRBJ1-1; 7 bases are shared with TRBD1. The clonotype was recovered from a woman aged 55-70 years who had recovered from COVID-19. Source material: peripheral blood. CDR3: CASSLGGGSFTEAFF. In nucleotides, the CDR3 is TGTGCCAGCAGCTTGGGAGGGGGCAGCTTTACTGAAGCTTTCTTT.